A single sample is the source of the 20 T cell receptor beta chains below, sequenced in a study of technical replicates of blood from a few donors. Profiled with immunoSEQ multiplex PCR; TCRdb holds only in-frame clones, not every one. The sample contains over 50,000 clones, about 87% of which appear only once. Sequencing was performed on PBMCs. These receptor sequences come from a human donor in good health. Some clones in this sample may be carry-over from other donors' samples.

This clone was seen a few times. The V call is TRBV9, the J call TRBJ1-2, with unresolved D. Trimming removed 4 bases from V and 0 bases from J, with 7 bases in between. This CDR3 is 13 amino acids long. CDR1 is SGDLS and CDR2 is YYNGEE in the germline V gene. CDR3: CASSPSPNYGYTF. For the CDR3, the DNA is TGTGCCAGCAGCCCGAGCCCTAACTATGGCTACACCTTC.

As DNA, the CDR3 is TGTGCCAGCAGCCCCAGGGGCCAGCCCCAGCATTTT. Translated, it gives CASSPRGQPQHF. The chain has TRBV7-2 and TRBJ1-5; possibly TRBD1 for D (6 bases). Deletions cut 5 bases from V and 7 bases from J, with 9 bases between. The CDR3 is made up of 12 amino acids. Germline V gene sequence: CDR1 SGHTA, CDR2 FQGNSA.

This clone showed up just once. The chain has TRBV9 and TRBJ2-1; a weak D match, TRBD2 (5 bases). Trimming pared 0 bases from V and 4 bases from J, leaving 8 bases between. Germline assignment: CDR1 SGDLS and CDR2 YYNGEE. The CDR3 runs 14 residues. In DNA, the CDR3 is TGTGCCAGCAGCGTAGGGACTCTTTACAATGAGCAGTTCTTC. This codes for CASSVGTLYNEQFF.

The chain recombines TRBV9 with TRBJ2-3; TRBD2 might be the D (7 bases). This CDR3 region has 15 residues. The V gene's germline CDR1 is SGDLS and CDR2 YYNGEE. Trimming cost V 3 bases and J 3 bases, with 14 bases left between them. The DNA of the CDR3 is TGTGCCAGCAGCGGACGGAGGGGGGGAACAGATACGCAGTATTTT. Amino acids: CASSGRRGGTDTQYF.

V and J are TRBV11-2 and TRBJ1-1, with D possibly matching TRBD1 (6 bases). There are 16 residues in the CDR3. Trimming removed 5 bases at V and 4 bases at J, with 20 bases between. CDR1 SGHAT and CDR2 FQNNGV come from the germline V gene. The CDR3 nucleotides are TGTGCCAGCAGCCCGGGACAATATAAACGTAGCACTGAAGCTTTCTTT. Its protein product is CASSPGQYKRSTEAFF.

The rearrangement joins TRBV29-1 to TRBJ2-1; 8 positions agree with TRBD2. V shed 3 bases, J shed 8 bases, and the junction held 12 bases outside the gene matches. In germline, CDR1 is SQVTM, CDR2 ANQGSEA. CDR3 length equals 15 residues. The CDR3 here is CSVESGSQSFHEQFF. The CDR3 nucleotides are TGCAGCGTTGAGAGCGGGAGCCAGTCTTTTCATGAGCAGTTCTTC.

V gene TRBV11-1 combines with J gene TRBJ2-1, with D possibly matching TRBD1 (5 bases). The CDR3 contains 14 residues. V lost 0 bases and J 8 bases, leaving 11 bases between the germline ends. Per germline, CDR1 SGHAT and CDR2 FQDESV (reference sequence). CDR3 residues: CASSLALRVDEQFF. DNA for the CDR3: TGTGCCAGCAGCTTAGCGCTCAGGGTCGATGAGCAGTTCTTC.

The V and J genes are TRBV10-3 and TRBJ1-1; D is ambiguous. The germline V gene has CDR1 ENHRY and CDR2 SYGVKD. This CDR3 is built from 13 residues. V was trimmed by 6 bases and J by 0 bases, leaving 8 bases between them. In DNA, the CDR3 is TGTGCCATCAGGTTACAGCTGAACACTGAAGCTTTCTTT. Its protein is CAIRLQLNTEAFF.

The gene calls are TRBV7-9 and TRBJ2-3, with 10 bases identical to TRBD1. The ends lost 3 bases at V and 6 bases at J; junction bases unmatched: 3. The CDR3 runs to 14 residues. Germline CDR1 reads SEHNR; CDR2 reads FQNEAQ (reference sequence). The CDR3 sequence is CASSLRDRGDTQYF. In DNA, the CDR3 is TGTGCCAGCAGCTTGAGGGACAGGGGTGATACGCAGTATTTT.

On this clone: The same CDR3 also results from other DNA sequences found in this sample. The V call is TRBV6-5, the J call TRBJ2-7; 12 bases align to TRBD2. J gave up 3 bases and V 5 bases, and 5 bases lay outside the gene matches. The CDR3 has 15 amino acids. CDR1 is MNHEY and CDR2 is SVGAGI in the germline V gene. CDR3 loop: CASSPGLAGFYEQYF. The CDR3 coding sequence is TGTGCCAGCAGTCCTGGACTAGCGGGGTTCTACGAGCAGTACTTC.

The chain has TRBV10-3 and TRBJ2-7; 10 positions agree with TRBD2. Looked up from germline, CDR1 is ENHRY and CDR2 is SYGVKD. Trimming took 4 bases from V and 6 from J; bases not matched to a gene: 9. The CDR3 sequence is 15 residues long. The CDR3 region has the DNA TGTGCCATCAGTGTGGCCCTAGCGGGGGTAGGCGAGCAGTACTTC. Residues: CAISVALAGVGEQYF.

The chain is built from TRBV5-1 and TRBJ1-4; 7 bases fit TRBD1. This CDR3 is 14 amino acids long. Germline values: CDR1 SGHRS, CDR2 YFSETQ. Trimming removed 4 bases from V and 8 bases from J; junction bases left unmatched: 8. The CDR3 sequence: CASSGDRVSEKLFF. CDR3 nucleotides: TGCGCCAGCAGCGGTGACAGGGTTAGCGAAAAACTGTTTTTT.

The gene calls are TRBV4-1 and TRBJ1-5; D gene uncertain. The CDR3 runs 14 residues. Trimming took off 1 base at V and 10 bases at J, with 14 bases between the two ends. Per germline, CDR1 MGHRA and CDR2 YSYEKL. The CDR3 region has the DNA TGCGCCAGCAGCCAAGTAATAGCAATCAGCCCCCAGCATTTT. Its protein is CASSQVIAISPQHF.

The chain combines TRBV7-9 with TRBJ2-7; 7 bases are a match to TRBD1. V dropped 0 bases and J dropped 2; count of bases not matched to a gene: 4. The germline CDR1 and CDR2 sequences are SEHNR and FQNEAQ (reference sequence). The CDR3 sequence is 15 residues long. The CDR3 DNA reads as TGTGCCAGCAGCTTAGCTACTACAGGGGCCTACGAGCAGTACTTC. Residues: CASSLATTGAYEQYF. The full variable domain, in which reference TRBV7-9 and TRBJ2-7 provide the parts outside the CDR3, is DTGVSQNPRHKITKRGQNVTFRCDPISEHNRLYWYRQTLGQGPEFLTYFQNEAQLEKSRLLSDRFSAERPKGSFSTLEIQRTEQGDSAMYLCASSLATTGAYEQYFGPGTRLTVT.

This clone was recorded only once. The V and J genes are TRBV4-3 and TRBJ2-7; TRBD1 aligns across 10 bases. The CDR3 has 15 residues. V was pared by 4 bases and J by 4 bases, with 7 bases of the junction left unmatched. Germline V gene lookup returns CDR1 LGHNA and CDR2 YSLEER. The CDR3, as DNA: TGCGCCAGCAGCCCCCAACCGGGACAGGGGTACGAGCAGTACTTC. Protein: CASSPQPGQGYEQYF.

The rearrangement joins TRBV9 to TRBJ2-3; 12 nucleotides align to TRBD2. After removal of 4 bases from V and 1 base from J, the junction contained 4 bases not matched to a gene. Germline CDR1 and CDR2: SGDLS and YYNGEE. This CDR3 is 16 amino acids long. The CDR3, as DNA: TGTGCCAGCAGCCCCCGACTAGCGGGGGGCACAGATACGCAGTATTTT. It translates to CASSPRLAGGTDTQYF.

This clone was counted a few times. CDR3: CASSQDWPVSETQYF. DNA of the CDR3: TGCGCCAGCAGCCAAGACTGGCCAGTTAGCGAGACCCAGTACTTC. The gene calls are TRBV4-3 and TRBJ2-5; D not resolved. Deletions cut 0 bases from V and 5 bases from J, with 13 bases between. CDR3 length: 15 residues. Germline V lookup: CDR1 LGHNA, CDR2 YSLEER.

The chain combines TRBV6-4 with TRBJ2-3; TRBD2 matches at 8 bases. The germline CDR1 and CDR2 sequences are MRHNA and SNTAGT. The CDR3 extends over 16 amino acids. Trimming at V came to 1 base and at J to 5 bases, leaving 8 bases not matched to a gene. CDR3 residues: CASSDLPAGGLDTQYF. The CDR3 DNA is TGTGCCAGCAGTGACTTGCCGGCGGGGGGACTAGATACGCAGTATTTT.

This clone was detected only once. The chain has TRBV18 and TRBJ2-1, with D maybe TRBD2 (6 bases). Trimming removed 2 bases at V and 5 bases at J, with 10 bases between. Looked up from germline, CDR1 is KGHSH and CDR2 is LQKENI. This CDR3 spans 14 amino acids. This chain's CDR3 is CASSPGGGNNEQFF. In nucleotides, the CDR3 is TGTGCCAGCTCACCAGGCGGCGGGAACAATGAGCAGTTCTTC.

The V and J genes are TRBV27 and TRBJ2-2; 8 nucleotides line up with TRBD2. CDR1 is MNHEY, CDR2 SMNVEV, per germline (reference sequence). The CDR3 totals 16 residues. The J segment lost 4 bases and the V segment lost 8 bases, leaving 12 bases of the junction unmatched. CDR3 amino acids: CASWGLGAGATGELFF. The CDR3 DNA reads TGTGCCAGCTGGGGGTTGGGAGCGGGGGCCACCGGGGAGCTGTTTTTT.